The rows below give T cell receptor beta chains drawn from one sample of a study of cytomegalovirus exposure and HLA in healthy donors. The repertoire was sequenced with immunoSEQ multiplex PCR; TCRdb's copy has only in-frame clones and lacks some. The table has about 33,000 clones, more than 50% seen once. Material for sequencing was PBMCs. Every receptor here comes from a middle-aged woman in good health and CMV-seropositive. Each CDR3 is given with its conserved first and last residue. Each record gives: clone size, V gene, J gene, D gene, CDR3 protein, CDR3 DNA. D genes are given only for firm matches. Clone size is stated in some rows and not others, as once, few, many or a class when expanded.

-,TRBV10-3,TRBJ2-1,-,CAITGTNNEQFF,TGTGCCATCACCGGCACTAACAATGAGCAGTTCTTC
-,TRBV5-8,TRBJ2-5,-,CASSLAGWETQYF,TGTGCCAGCAGCTTGGCAGGGTGGGAGACCCAGTACTTC
-,TRBV14,TRBJ2-2,-,CASSQTPEVRVGELFF,TGTGCCAGCAGCCAAACCCCGGAGGTGAGGGTCGGGGAGCTGTTTTTT
few,TRBV4-1,TRBJ2-1,-,CASSPNSANEQFF,TGCGCCAGCAGCCCCAACTCCGCCAATGAGCAGTTCTTC
-,TRBV30,TRBJ1-2,-,CAWRDTVVGGYTF,TGTGCCTGGAGGGACACCGTGGTCGGTGGCTACACCTTC
-,TRBV5-4,TRBJ1-1,TRBD1,CASSGDRTYGEAFF,TGTGCCAGCAGCGGGGACAGGACCTATGGTGAAGCTTTCTTT
few,TRBV19,TRBJ1-4,TRBD1,CASSRGTESEKLFF,TGTGCCAGTAGTCGTGGGACAGAGAGTGAAAAACTGTTTTTT
-,TRBV7-9,TRBJ1-1,-,CASSTGQRNTEAFF,TGTGCCAGCAGCACCGGACAGAGGAACACTGAAGCTTTCTTT
-,TRBV15,TRBJ1-1,TRBD1,CATSRTGTGSSAFF,TGTGCCACCAGCAGGACCGGGACAGGGAGTTCAGCTTTCTTT
-,TRBV6-1,TRBJ1-5,-,CASVPLSNQPQHF,TGTGCCAGCGTTCCACTGAGCAATCAGCCCCAGCATTTT
-,TRBV11-2,TRBJ2-5,-,CASSLDQGVGEETQYF,TGTGCCAGCAGCTTAGATCAAGGGGTCGGAGAAGAGACCCAGTACTTC
few,TRBV5-1,TRBJ1-6,TRBD1,CASSLGSGTVFSPLHF,TGCGCCAGCAGCTTGGGTAGCGGGACAGTTTTTTCACCCCTCCACTTT
-,TRBV10-2,TRBJ2-5,TRBD1,CASSTRDRGGETQYF,TGCGCCAGCTCAACTAGGGACAGGGGAGGGGAGACCCAGTACTTC
-,TRBV5-4,TRBJ2-7,TRBD2,CASRLAGGPVYEQYF,TGTGCCAGCAGGCTAGCGGGGGGGCCTGTTTACGAGCAGTACTTC
-,TRBV12-5,TRBJ1-3,-,CASGPSGFSGNTIYF,TGTGCTAGTGGTCCTTCGGGATTCTCTGGAAACACCATATATTTT
-,TRBV6-6,TRBJ2-3,-,CASSYSNRGSTDTQYF,TGTGCCAGCAGTTACTCGAACCGGGGGAGCACAGATACGCAGTATTTT
-,TRBV6-4,TRBJ1-2,TRBD1,CASSDSTGGGYTF,TGTGCCAGCAGTGACTCGACAGGGGGCGGCTACACCTTC
-,TRBV7-7,TRBJ2-5,-,CASSLVIGADETQYF,TGTGCCAGCAGCTTAGTTATAGGGGCGGACGAGACCCAGTACTTC